Shown below are 14 T cell receptor beta chains from a single sample sequenced in a study of shared clonotypes between healthy human individuals. Libraries were prepared by immunoSEQ multiplex PCR; TCRdb keeps only in-frame clonotypes and omits some of them. Among approximately 500,000 clones, about 78% were seen once, and the ten largest hold around 12%. The specimen sequenced was PBMCs. These receptor sequences come from a middle-aged woman in good health. Some clones in this sample may be carry-over from other donors' samples.

The rearrangement links TRBV7-9 to TRBJ2-3; 7 bases map to TRBD1. This CDR3 contains 13 residues. With V trimmed by 6 bases and J by 3 bases, 3 bases remained unmatched. Germline CDR1 SEHNR, CDR2 FQNEAQ (reference sequence). CDR3 nucleotide sequence: TGTGCCAGCAGAGCGACAGGGACAGATACGCAGTATTTT. As protein: CASRATGTDTQYF.

This CDR3 is CASSPTEGSGTGELFF. CDR3 coding DNA: TGTGCCAGCTCACCTACGGAGGGTAGCGGCACCGGGGAGCTGTTTTTT. The chain links TRBV18 to TRBJ2-2, with TRBD2 as a possible D gene (6 bases). Germline CDR1 and CDR2: KGHSH and LQKENI. This CDR3 contains 16 residues. V lost 3 bases to trimming and J lost 4 bases, with 15 bases between them. Complete variable domain (other parts from reference TRBV18 and TRBJ2-2): NAGVMQNPRHLVRRRGQEARLRCSPMKGHSHVYWYRQLPEEGLKFMVYLQKENIIDESGMPKERFSAEFPKEGPSILRIQQVVRGDSAAYFCASSPTEGSGTGELFFGEGSRLTVL.

The chain is built from TRBV6-1 and TRBJ1-1; 7 nucleotides align to TRBD1. The ends lost 6 bases at V and 11 bases at J; junction bases unmatched: 6. Germline-derived CDR1 and CDR2 are MNHNS and SASEGT. The CDR3 spans 11 residues. The CDR3 spells CASSGTVDAFF. The CDR3 coding sequence is TGTGCCAGCAGCGGGACAGTCGATGCTTTCTTT.

This sequence joins TRBV5-1 and TRBJ2-1; no clear D gene. CDR1 and CDR2 (germline): SGHRS, YFSETQ. V lost 1 base to trimming and J lost 0 bases, with 11 bases between them. The CDR3 spans 16 residues. DNA for the CDR3: TGCGCCAGCAGCTTGATCCCGGGCAACTCCTACAATGAGCAGTTCTTC. It encodes CASSLIPGNSYNEQFF.

The CDR3 sequence is CASSFYSSYEQYF. Written as DNA, the CDR3 is TGTGCCAGCAGCTTCTATAGCTCCTACGAGCAGTACTTC. The chain is built from TRBV5-6 and TRBJ2-7; D not certain. There are 13 residues in the CDR3. V gave up 2 bases and J gave up 0 bases, with 6 bases separating them. Germline lookup yields CDR1 SGHDT and CDR2 YYEEEE.

The rearrangement links TRBV21-1 to TRBJ1-1; no DNA check was done on the table's D call, TRBD1. TRBV21-1 is reported as a pseudogene. The CDR3 is made up of 15 amino acids. The CDR3: CASKGAGGGDTEAFF. CDR3 sequence (DNA): TGTGCCAGCAAAGGGGCAGGGGGCGGGGACACTGAAGCTTTCTTT.

The chain links TRBV2 to TRBJ1-1; the match to TRBD1 covers 9 bases. Per germline, CDR1 SNHLY and CDR2 FYNNEI. V lost 0 bases to trimming and J lost 4 bases; unmatched junction nucleotides: 6. The CDR3 is 16 amino acids. CDR3 coding DNA: TGTGCCAGCAGTGAAGCGGGACAGGGCGGTAGCACTGAAGCTTTCTTT. Protein sequence: CASSEAGQGGSTEAFF.

The chain carries TRBV19 and TRBJ2-7; 7 bases agree with TRBD2. The V and J ends lost 2 bases and 4 bases, in that order; junction bases with no gene match: 5. CDR1 and CDR2 (germline): LNHDA, SQIVND (reference sequence). This CDR3 contains 14 residues. Here the CDR3 reads CASSIREDGYEQYF. Written as DNA, the CDR3 is TGTGCCAGTAGTATACGGGAGGACGGATACGAGCAGTACTTC. Based on the CDR3 plus reference TRBV19 and TRBJ2-7, the full variable domain is DGGITQSPKYLFRKEGQNVTLSCEQNLNHDAMYWYRQDPGQGLRLIYYSQIVNDFQKGDIAEGYSVSREKKESFPLTVTSAQKNPTAFYLCASSIREDGYEQYFGPGTRLTVT.

V is TRBV5-1 and J is TRBJ2-7, with D hard to call. Trimming removed 3 bases at V and 5 bases at J, with 9 bases between. Germline-derived CDR1 and CDR2 are SGHRS and YFSETQ. CDR3 length: 12 residues. The chain's CDR3 is CASSSSGDEQYF. DNA of the CDR3: TGCGCCAGCAGCTCCTCGGGCGACGAGCAGTACTTC. The full variable domain, completed using reference TRBV5-1 and TRBJ2-7, is KAGVTQTPRYLIKTRGQQVTLSCSPISGHRSVSWYQQTPGQGLQFLFEYFSETQRNKGNFPGRFSGRQFSNSRSEMNVSTLELGDSALYLCASSSSGDEQYFGPGTRLTVT.

Here the CDR3 DNA reads TGTGCCAGCAGCTTAGCGGACAGGGCTGACACAGATACGCAGTATTTT. Translating gives CASSLADRADTDTQYF. The genes are TRBV7-9 and TRBJ2-3; the match to TRBD1 covers 8 bases. Per germline, CDR1 SEHNR and CDR2 FQNEAQ (reference sequence). This CDR3 is 16 amino acids long. Trimming took 0 bases from V and 2 from J; bases not matched to a gene: 4.

V usage is TRBV5-6 and J usage is TRBJ2-2; 11 bases fit TRBD2. Germline values: CDR1 SGHDT, CDR2 YYEEEE. This CDR3 region has 16 residues. Unmatched junction bases numbered 6, after V lost 5 bases and J lost 3 bases. The CDR3 DNA sequence: TGTGCCAGCAGGGCGCTAGCGGGAGGTTACACCGGGGAGCTGTTTTTT. Protein: CASRALAGGYTGELFF. Full variable domain (outside the CDR3, taken from reference TRBV5-6 and TRBJ2-2): DAGVTQSPTHLIKTRGQQVTLRCSPKSGHDTVSWYQQALGQGPQFIFQYYEEEERQRGNFPDRFSGHQFPNYSSELNVNALLLGDSALYLCASRALAGGYTGELFFGEGSRLTVL.

The V gene is TRBV15, the J gene TRBJ2-3, with D perhaps assigned TRBD1 or TRBD2 (5 bases each). Germline assignment: CDR1 LNHNV and CDR2 YYDKDF (reference sequence). The CDR3 consists of 18 residues. V was trimmed by 0 bases and J by 0 bases, leaving 16 bases between them. The CDR3 coding sequence is TGTGCCACCAGCAGAGAGGGGCGGGTAGCGCGGAGCACAGATACGCAGTATTTT. Translated, it gives CATSREGRVARSTDTQYF.

The rearrangement links TRBV7-9 to TRBJ2-1; 7 nucleotides match TRBD2. This CDR3 has 16 amino acids. Trimming at V came to 5 bases and at J to 6 bases, leaving 13 bases not matched to a gene. Germline CDR1 is SEHNR and CDR2 is FQNEAQ (reference sequence). The CDR3 sequence is CASSVSWSGALNEQFF. Written as DNA, the CDR3 is TGTGCCAGCAGCGTGTCCTGGAGCGGGGCCCTCAATGAGCAGTTCTTC.

V is TRBV7-9 and J is TRBJ2-3; TRBD1 matches 12 bases. Germline CDR1 SEHNR, CDR2 FQNEAQ (reference sequence). CDR3 length: 17 residues. The trim removed 3 bases at V and 7 bases at J, leaving 11 bases unmatched. The CDR3 region is CASSFPGTGGLSNTQYF. CDR3 in DNA: TGTGCCAGCAGCTTTCCTGGGACAGGGGGCCTGTCCAATACGCAGTATTTT.